The 27 T cell receptor beta chains in this list originate from one sample, sequenced in a study of shared clonotypes between healthy human individuals (dated by TCRdb to 2019 to 2021). CD8 naive samples were CD45RO-negative cells positively selected for CCR7, giving a CD45RA+CCR7+ population that excluded TemRA cells. The library was generated by the immunoSEQ multiplex PCR assay. The table comes from immuneACCESS by way of TCRdb, which keeps in-frame sequences with V and J called. Part of the clones is missing from these tables; in studies checked, under half for an unresolved V gene and the rest for unknown reasons. The sample table holds 2 million or so clones, of which 85% to 95% were seen once. Jointly, the top ten make up 0.85% to 1.2% of the sample. The sequencing sample was made of naive CD8+ T cells sorted from blood. The cell subset or site label of this sample denotes: CD45RA+CCR7+. The receptor set was obtained from a man aged 18 to 29 in good health.

V gene TRBV15 combines with J gene TRBJ2-5; TRBD2 matches 11 bases. The germline V gene has CDR1 LNHNV and CDR2 YYDKDF (reference sequence). This CDR3 has 17 residues. V trimming: 3 bases; J trimming: 4 bases; junction bases outside the gene matches: 10. CDR3 sequence (DNA): TGTGCCACCAGCAGGACACTAGCGGGAGAAATTCCAGAGACCCAGTACTTC. Residues: CATSRTLAGEIPETQYF.

The chain couples TRBV4-3 to TRBJ1-1, with D hard to call. The ends were cut back, 1 base at V and 8 bases at J, with 11 bases in the middle. The CDR3 sequence is 13 residues long. Germline values: CDR1 LGHNA, CDR2 YSLEER. CDR3 DNA sequence: TGCGCCAGCAGCCAAGTAAAAGGGTCGGAAGCTTTCTTT. It translates to CASSQVKGSEAFF.

The chain combines TRBV28 with TRBJ1-2; 8 nucleotides match TRBD1. V shed 4 bases, J shed 7 bases, and the junction held 8 bases outside the gene matches. CDR1 is MDHEN and CDR2 is SYDVKM in the germline V gene. The CDR3 has 14 amino acids. The CDR3 DNA follows: TGTGCCAGCAGTTATGCCTCAGGGGGCCTTGGCTACACCTTC. Its protein is CASSYASGGLGYTF.

V gene TRBV4-2 combines with J gene TRBJ1-6; D not resolved. Trimming left V 10 bases short and J 13 bases short, with 8 bases between. This CDR3 is 9 amino acids long. The germline V gene has CDR1 LGHNA and CDR2 YNFKEQ. The CDR3 nucleotides read TGTGCCACCATCCCCCCCCTCCACTTT. Amino acids: CATIPPLHF.

The genes are TRBV29-1 and TRBJ2-7; TRBD2 matches at 7 bases. Germline values: CDR1 SQVTM, CDR2 ANQGSEA. The V gene end was trimmed by 3 bases and the J gene end by 2 bases; junction bases not matched to a gene: 10. The CDR3 is made up of 15 amino acids. The CDR3 region has the DNA TGCAGCGTTGAGGGGGGGAATGCGGGCCCCTACGAGCAGTACTTC. It encodes CSVEGGNAGPYEQYF.

This clone was recorded only once. The chain is built from TRBV19 and TRBJ2-7, with D possibly being TRBD1 (6 bases). Germline V gene lookup returns CDR1 LNHDA and CDR2 SQIVND (reference sequence). This CDR3 region has 14 residues. V was clipped by 2 bases and J by 6 bases, with 14 bases between them. The CDR3 region is CASSITGSSGEQYF. In nucleotides, the CDR3 is TGTGCCAGTAGTATAACAGGGTCCTCGGGCGAGCAGTACTTC.

This chain links TRBV5-6 with TRBJ1-1, with D unresolved. V was shortened by 1 base and J by 2 bases, with 9 bases between the two germline ends. Germline lookup yields CDR1 SGHDT and CDR2 YYEEEE. This CDR3 contains 14 residues. The CDR3: CASSLMGFNTEAFF. As DNA, the CDR3 is TGTGCCAGCAGCTTGATGGGTTTCAACACTGAAGCTTTCTTT.

This clone appeared a single time. J is TRBJ1-1 and V is TRBV19, with D possibly matching TRBD1 (5 bases). Germline values: CDR1 LNHDA, CDR2 SQIVND (reference sequence). The length of the CDR3 is 12 residues. V was clipped by 10 bases and J by 6 bases, with 15 bases between them. The CDR3 spells CATSLGDSEAFF. CDR3 nucleotides: TGTGCCACTTCCCTGGGGGACTCTGAAGCTTTCTTT.

The chain links TRBV4-1 to TRBJ1-6; D is possibly TRBD1 (6 bases). This CDR3 has 15 residues. V was clipped by 0 bases and J by 9 bases, with 12 bases between them. Germline values: CDR1 MGHRA, CDR2 YSYEKL. CDR3 loop: CASSQDLFRGSPLHF. CDR3 nucleotide sequence: TGCGCCAGCAGCCAAGATTTATTCAGGGGTTCACCCCTCCACTTT.

J is TRBJ2-5 and V is TRBV7-2, with TRBD1 as a possible D gene (5 bases). The CDR3 runs to 16 residues. V lost 0 bases and J 2 bases, leaving 13 bases between the germline ends. Germline V gene sequence: CDR1 SGHTA, CDR2 FQGNSA. CDR3 sequence: CASSLAAGWEQETQYF. The CDR3 DNA reads TGTGCCAGCAGCTTAGCGGCAGGGTGGGAACAAGAGACCCAGTACTTC.

The chain employs TRBV6-1 and TRBJ2-1; D ambiguous. Germline CDR1 is MNHNS and CDR2 is SASEGT. V lost 4 bases to trimming and J lost 4 bases, with 14 bases between them. The length of the CDR3 is 15 residues. In DNA form, the CDR3 reads TGTGCCAGCAGTGTCGGGCATGTGGAGTACAATGAGCAGTTCTTC. Amino acids: CASSVGHVEYNEQFF.

The chain has TRBV5-6 and TRBJ2-1; maybe TRBD2 (6 bases). The V end lost 1 base, the J end lost 7 bases, and 15 bases lay between the germline ends. The length of the CDR3 is 15 residues. Germline V gene data show CDR1 as SGHDT and CDR2 as YYEEEE. DNA of the CDR3: TGTGCCAGCAGCTTGAGGCTAGCGACGATGAATGAGCAGTTCTTC. It translates to CASSLRLATMNEQFF.

The CDR3 nucleotides are TGTGCCAGCAGCACCGGGACTAGTGAGTACAATGAGCAGTTCTTC. It yields the protein CASSTGTSEYNEQFF. The chain uses TRBV5-6 and TRBJ2-1, with 8 bases that match TRBD2. This CDR3 has 15 amino acids. With 4 bases clipped from V and 4 bases from J, the junction kept 7 bases outside the gene matches. From germline, CDR1 is SGHDT and CDR2 YYEEEE.

V is TRBV2 and J is TRBJ2-5; D is unclear. CDR3 length: 14 amino acids. Germline CDR1 and CDR2: SNHLY and FYNNEI. Trimming removed 2 bases at V and 1 base at J, with 8 bases between. DNA for the CDR3: TGTGCCAGCAGTGAAAATAGGGCCCAAGAGACCCAGTACTTC. Translating it yields CASSENRAQETQYF.

The chain is built from TRBV4-1 and TRBJ1-2; a weak D match, TRBD1 (5 bases). V lost 1 base, J lost 1 base, and 13 bases lay in between. Germline V gene sequence: CDR1 MGHRA, CDR2 YSYEKL. The CDR3 extends over 16 amino acids. CDR3 DNA sequence: TGCGCCAGCAGCCAAGGCTCGACAGCCCTTAACTATGGCTACACCTTC. This sequence encodes CASSQGSTALNYGYTF.

V is TRBV11-3 and J is TRBJ1-1; 8 nucleotides line up with TRBD1. Germline V gene sequence: CDR1 SGHNT, CDR2 YENEEA. The CDR3 contains 14 residues. V was pared by 4 bases and J by 5 bases, with 6 bases of the junction left unmatched. Written as DNA, the CDR3 is TGTGCCAGCAGCTCCCAGGGGGCACGAACTGAAGCTTTCTTT. Protein: CASSSQGARTEAFF.

CDR3 DNA: TGTGCCAGCAGTTCATATGCGGGGGAGACACAAGAGACCCAGTACTTC. Residues: CASSSYAGETQETQYF. The rearrangement uses TRBV28 and TRBJ2-5; TRBD2 aligns across 7 bases. J was trimmed by 2 bases and V by 4 bases; bases with no gene match: 10. CDR1 is MDHEN and CDR2 is SYDVKM in the germline V gene. There are 16 residues in the CDR3.

The chain carries TRBV7-3 and TRBJ2-3, with D possibly being TRBD2 (5 bases). The CDR3 runs to 14 residues. V was pared by 2 bases and J by 6 bases, with 12 bases between. Germline V lookup: CDR1 SGHTA, CDR2 FQGTGA. This CDR3 reads CASSLVGVPDTQYF. DNA of the CDR3: TGTGCCAGCAGCTTAGTCGGGGTTCCGGATACGCAGTATTTT.

This chain connects TRBV15 to TRBJ2-7; D is ambiguous. CDR1 LNHNV and CDR2 YYDKDF come from the germline V gene (reference sequence). CDR3 size: 13 residues. With 3 bases removed from V and 3 bases from J, the gap between germline ends came to 9 bases. The CDR3 bases are TGTGCCACCAGCAGTTCGCTGAGCTACGAGCAGTACTTC. Translating it yields CATSSSLSYEQYF.

V gene TRBV7-3 combines with J gene TRBJ1-1, with D hard to call. The germline V and J ends were trimmed by 4 bases and 0 bases, with 12 bases remaining between them. Germline loops: CDR1 SGHTA, CDR2 FQGTGA. This CDR3 has 15 amino acids. The CDR3 sequence is CASSSRAGMNTEAFF. The DNA of the CDR3 is TGTGCCAGCAGCTCCCGGGCAGGAATGAACACTGAAGCTTTCTTT. The full variable domain, its missing parts supplied by reference TRBV7-3 and TRBJ1-1, is GAGVSQTPSNKVTEKGKYVELRCDPISGHTALYWYRQSLGQGPEFLIYFQGTGAADDSGLPNDRFFAVRPEGSVSTLKIQRTERGDSAVYLCASSSRAGMNTEAFFGQGTRLTVV.

This chain uses TRBV5-6 with TRBJ2-1; a possible D gene is TRBD1 (5 bases). CDR3 length: 13 residues. Between the trimmed V and J ends, which lost 3 bases and 7 bases, there was a span of 11 bases. Germline CDR1 is SGHDT and CDR2 is YYEEEE. The CDR3 DNA follows: TGTGCCAGCAGCTCAGGACAATTTAATGAGCAGTTCTTC. This sequence encodes CASSSGQFNEQFF.

V gene TRBV12-1 combines with J gene TRBJ2-7. TRBV12-1 is labeled a pseudogene. This CDR3 contains 15 residues. The CDR3 sequence is CASSFRGTDCYEQYF. CDR3 sequence (DNA): TGTGCCAGCAGCTTTCGTGGGACGGACTGCTACGAGCAGTACTTC.

As concerns this clone: The same CDR3 arises from other DNA sequences in this sample as well. V is TRBV5-1 and J is TRBJ2-7; 10 positions agree with TRBD2. V lost 0 bases to trimming and J lost 6 bases; unmatched junction nucleotides: 0. The length of the CDR3 is 13 residues. CDR1 is SGHRS, CDR2 YFSETQ, per germline. The CDR3: CASSLASGSEQYF. CDR3 DNA sequence: TGCGCCAGCAGCTTGGCTAGCGGGAGCGAGCAGTACTTC. Full variable domain (outside the CDR3, taken from reference TRBV5-1 and TRBJ2-7): KAGVTQTPRYLIKTRGQQVTLSCSPISGHRSVSWYQQTPGQGLQFLFEYFSETQRNKGNFPGRFSGRQFSNSRSEMNVSTLELGDSALYLCASSLASGSEQYFGPGTRLTVT.

V usage is TRBV7-9 and J usage is TRBJ2-3; tentatively, D is TRBD2 (5 bases). Trimming cost V 4 bases and J 4 bases, with 21 bases left between them. Germline loops: CDR1 SEHNR, CDR2 FQNEAQ (reference sequence). The CDR3 has 17 amino acids. The chain's CDR3 is CASSSPMAGFTADTQYF. The CDR3 bases are TGTGCCAGCAGCTCACCTATGGCGGGTTTCACTGCAGATACGCAGTATTTT.

The V and J genes are TRBV10-3 and TRBJ2-7, with D possibly matching TRBD1 (5 bases). There are 13 residues in the CDR3. V lost 5 bases, J lost 1 base, and 9 bases lay in between. Germline CDR1 is ENHRY and CDR2 is SYGVKD. The CDR3 DNA follows: TGTGCCATCAGTTTACAGGATTCCTACGAGCAGTACTTC. It translates to CAISLQDSYEQYF.

The rearrangement uses TRBV27 and TRBJ2-3; D is ambiguous. The germline V gene has CDR1 MNHEY and CDR2 SMNVEV (reference sequence). With 6 bases removed from V and 2 bases from J, the gap between germline ends came to 9 bases. The CDR3 runs 13 residues. The DNA for the CDR3 is TGTGCCAGCAGGCTTTGGTCCACAGATACGCAGTATTTT. Translating it yields CASRLWSTDTQYF.

The chain combines TRBV27 with TRBJ2-7; D perhaps matches TRBD1 (6 bases). Trimming shortened V by 6 bases and J by 3 bases, and 15 bases separated the two germline ends. The CDR3 covers 14 residues. Germline V gene sequence: CDR1 MNHEY, CDR2 SMNVEV (reference sequence). The CDR3 sequence is CASSPGLGGYEQYF. The CDR3 DNA sequence: TGTGCCAGCAGCCCAGGGTTAGGGGGCTACGAGCAGTACTTC.